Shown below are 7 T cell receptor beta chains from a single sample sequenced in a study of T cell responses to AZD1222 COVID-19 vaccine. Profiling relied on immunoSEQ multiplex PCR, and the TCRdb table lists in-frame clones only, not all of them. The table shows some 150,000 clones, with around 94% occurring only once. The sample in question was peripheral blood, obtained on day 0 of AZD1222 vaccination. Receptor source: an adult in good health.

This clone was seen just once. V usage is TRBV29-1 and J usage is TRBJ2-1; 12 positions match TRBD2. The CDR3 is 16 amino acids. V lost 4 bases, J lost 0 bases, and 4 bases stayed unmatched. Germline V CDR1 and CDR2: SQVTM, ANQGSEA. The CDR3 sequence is CSVVGLAGISYNEQFF. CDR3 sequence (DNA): TGCAGCGTTGTCGGACTAGCGGGGATCTCCTACAATGAGCAGTTCTTC.

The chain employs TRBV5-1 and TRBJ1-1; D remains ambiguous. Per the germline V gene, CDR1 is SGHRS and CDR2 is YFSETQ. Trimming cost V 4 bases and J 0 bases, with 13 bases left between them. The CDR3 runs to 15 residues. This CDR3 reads CASSVGRRVNTEAFF. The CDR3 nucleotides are TGCGCCAGCAGCGTCGGCAGGAGGGTGAACACTGAAGCTTTCTTT.

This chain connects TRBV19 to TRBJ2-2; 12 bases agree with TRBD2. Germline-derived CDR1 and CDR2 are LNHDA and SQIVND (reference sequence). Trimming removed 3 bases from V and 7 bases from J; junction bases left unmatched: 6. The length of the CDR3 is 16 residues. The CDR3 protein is CASSIPTSGSSGELFF. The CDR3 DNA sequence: TGTGCCAGTAGTATCCCGACTAGCGGGAGTAGCGGGGAGCTGTTTTTT. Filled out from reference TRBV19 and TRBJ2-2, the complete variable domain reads DGGITQSPKYLFRKEGQNVTLSCEQNLNHDAMYWYRQDPGQGLRLIYYSQIVNDFQKGDIAEGYSVSREKKESFPLTVTSAQKNPTAFYLCASSIPTSGSSGELFFGEGSRLTVL.

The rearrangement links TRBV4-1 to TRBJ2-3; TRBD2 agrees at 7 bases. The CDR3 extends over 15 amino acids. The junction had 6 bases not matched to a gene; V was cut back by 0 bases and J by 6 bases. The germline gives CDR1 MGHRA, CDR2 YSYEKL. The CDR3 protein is CASSQEPAGWDTQYF. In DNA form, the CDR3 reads TGCGCCAGCAGCCAAGAACCAGCGGGATGGGATACGCAGTATTTT.

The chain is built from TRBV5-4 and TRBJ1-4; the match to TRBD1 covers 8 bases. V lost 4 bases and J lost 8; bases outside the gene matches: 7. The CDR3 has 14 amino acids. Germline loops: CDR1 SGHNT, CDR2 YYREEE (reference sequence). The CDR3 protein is CASSLTGVREKLFF. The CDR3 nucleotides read TGTGCCAGCAGCCTGACAGGGGTGCGGGAAAAACTGTTTTTT.

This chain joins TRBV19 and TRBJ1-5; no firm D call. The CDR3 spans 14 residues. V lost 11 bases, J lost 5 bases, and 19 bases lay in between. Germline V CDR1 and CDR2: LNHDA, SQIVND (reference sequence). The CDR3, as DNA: TGTGCCTCCTCGAGGTTGGAAGTGGATCAGCCCCAGCATTTT. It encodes CASSRLEVDQPQHF.

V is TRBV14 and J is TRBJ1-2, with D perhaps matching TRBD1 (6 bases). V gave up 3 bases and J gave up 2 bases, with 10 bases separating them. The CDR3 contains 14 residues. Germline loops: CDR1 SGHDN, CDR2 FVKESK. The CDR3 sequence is CASSHTQGNYGYTF. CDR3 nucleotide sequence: TGTGCCAGCAGCCATACACAGGGCAACTATGGCTACACCTTC.